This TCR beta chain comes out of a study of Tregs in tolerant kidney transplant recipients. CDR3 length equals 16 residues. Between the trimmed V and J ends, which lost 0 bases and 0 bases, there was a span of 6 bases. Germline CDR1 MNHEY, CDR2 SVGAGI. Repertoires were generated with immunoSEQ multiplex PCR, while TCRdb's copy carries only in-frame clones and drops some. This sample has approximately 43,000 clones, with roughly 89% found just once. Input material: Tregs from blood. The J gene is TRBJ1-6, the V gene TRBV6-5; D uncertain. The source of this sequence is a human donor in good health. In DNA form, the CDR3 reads TGTGCCAGCAGTTACTCACGGGGCTCCTATAATTCACCCCTCCACTTT. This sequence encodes CASSYSRGSYNSPLHF.